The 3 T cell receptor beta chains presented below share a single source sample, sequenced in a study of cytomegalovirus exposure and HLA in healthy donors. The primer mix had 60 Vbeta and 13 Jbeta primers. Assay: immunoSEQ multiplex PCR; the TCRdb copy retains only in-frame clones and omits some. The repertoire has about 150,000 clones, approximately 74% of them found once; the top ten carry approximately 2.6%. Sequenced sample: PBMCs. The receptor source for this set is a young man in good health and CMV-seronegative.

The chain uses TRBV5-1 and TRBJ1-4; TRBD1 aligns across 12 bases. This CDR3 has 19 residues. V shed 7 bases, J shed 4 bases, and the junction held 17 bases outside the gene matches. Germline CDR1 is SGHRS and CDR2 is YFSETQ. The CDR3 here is CASRSRGTGGRPGNEKLFF. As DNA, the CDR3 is TGCGCCAGCCGATCAAGGGGGACAGGGGGCCGTCCGGGTAATGAAAAACTGTTTTTT.

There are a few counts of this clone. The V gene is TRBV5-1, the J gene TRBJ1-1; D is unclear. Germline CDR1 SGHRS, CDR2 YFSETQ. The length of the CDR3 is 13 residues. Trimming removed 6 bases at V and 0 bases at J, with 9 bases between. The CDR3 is CASKAEMNTEAFF. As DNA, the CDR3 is TGCGCCAGCAAGGCGGAAATGAACACTGAAGCTTTCTTT.

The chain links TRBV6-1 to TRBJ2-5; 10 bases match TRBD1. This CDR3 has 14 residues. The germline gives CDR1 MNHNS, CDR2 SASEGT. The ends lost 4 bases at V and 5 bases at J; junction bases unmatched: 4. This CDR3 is CASSAWDRGETQYF. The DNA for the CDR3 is TGTGCCAGCAGTGCTTGGGACAGGGGCGAGACCCAGTACTTC.